The source of this T cell receptor (beta chain) is a study of PD-1 blockade in classical Hodgkin lymphoma. Study-level findings and limits: Newly diagnosed patients and complete responders had comparable diversity at baseline. Patients starting nivolumab under 1 year after ASCT were excluded.

The repertoire was sequenced with immunoSEQ multiplex PCR; TCRdb's copy has only in-frame clones and lacks some. The sample contains tens of thousands of clones, around 66% of which appear only once. Relapses following autologous stem cell transplantation were seen in all patients, with brentuximab vedotin exposure varying. On this clone: Its cognate antigen is unknown.

The J segment lost 0 bases and the V segment lost 3 bases, leaving 9 bases of the junction unmatched. Germline V gives CDR1 SGHDT, CDR2 YYEEEE. This CDR3 spans 17 amino acids. This chain links TRBV5-6 with TRBJ1-1; 9 bases are shared with TRBD1. The sample here was peripheral blood mononuclear cells (PBMCs), taken at baseline. This TCR came from a human donor with classical Hodgkin lymphoma. The CDR3 DNA reads as TGTGCCAGCAGCTCGGTGAAACAGGGGGCATTGAACACTGAAGCTTTCTTT. It specifies CASSSVKQGALNTEAFF. Full variable domain (rest looked up from reference TRBV5-6 and TRBJ1-1): DAGVTQSPTHLIKTRGQQVTLRCSPKSGHDTVSWYQQALGQGPQFIFQYYEEEERQRGNFPDRFSGHQFPNYSSELNVNALLLGDSALYLCASSSVKQGALNTEAFFGQGTRLTVV.